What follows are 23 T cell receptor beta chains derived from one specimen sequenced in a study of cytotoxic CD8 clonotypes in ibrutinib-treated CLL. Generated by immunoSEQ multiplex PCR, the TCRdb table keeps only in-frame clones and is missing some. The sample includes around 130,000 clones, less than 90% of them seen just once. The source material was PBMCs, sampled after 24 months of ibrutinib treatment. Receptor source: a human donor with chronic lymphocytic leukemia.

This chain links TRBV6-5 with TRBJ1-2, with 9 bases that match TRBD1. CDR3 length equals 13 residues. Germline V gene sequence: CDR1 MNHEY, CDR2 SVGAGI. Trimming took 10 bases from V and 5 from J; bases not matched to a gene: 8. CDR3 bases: TGTGCCACTTACGGTGGGACAGGGTATGGCTACACCTTC. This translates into CATYGGTGYGYTF.

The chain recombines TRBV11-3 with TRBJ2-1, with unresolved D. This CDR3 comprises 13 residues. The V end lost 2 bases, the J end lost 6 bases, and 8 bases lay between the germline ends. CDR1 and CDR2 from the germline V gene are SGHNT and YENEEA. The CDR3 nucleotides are TGTGCCAGCAGCTTAATGAAGGGCAATGAGCAGTTCTTC. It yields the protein CASSLMKGNEQFF. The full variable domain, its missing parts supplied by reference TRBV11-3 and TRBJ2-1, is EAGVVQSPRYKIIEKKQPVAFWCNPISGHNTLYWYLQNLGQGPELLIRYENEEAVDDSQLPKDRFSAERLKGVDSTLKIQPAELGDSAVYLCASSLMKGNEQFFGPGTRLTVL.

The CDR3 reads CAWSGSSSRISPLHF. The CDR3 region has the DNA TGTGCCTGGAGTGGTAGCAGCTCGAGGATTTCACCCCTCCACTTT. The chain is built from TRBV30 and TRBJ1-6; D ambiguous. The CDR3 is 15 residues long. Germline V gene sequence: CDR1 GTSNPN, CDR2 SVGIG (reference sequence). V lost 1 base and J lost 9, with 16 bases in between.

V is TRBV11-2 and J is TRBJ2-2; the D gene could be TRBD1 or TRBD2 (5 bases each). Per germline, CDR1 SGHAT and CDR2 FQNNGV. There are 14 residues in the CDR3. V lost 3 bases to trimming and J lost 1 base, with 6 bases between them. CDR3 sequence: CASSLRGNTGELFF. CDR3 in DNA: TGTGCCAGCAGCTTGAGGGGGAACACCGGGGAGCTGTTTTTT. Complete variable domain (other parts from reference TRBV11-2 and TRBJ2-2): EAGVAQSPRYKIIEKRQSVAFWCNPISGHATLYWYQQILGQGPKLLIQFQNNGVVDDSQLPKDRFSAERLKGVDSTLKIQPAKLEDSAVYLCASSLRGNTGELFFGEGSRLTVL.

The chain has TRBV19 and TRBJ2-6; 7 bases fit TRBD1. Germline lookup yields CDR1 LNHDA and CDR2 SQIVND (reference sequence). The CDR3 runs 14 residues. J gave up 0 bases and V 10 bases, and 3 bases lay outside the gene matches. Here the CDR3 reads CATGTVSGANVLTF. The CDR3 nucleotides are TGTGCCACAGGGACAGTCTCTGGGGCCAACGTCCTGACTTTC. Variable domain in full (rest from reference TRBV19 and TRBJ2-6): DGGITQSPKYLFRKEGQNVTLSCEQNLNHDAMYWYRQDPGQGLRLIYYSQIVNDFQKGDIAEGYSVSREKKESFPLTVTSAQKNPTAFYLCATGTVSGANVLTFGAGSRLTVL.

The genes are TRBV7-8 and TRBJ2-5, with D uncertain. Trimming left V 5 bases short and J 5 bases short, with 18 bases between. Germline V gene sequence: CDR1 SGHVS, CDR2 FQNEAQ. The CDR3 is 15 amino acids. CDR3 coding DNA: TGTGCCAGCAGCCCGAGGACCAACCAAGTTGAGACCCAGTACTTC. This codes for CASSPRTNQVETQYF.

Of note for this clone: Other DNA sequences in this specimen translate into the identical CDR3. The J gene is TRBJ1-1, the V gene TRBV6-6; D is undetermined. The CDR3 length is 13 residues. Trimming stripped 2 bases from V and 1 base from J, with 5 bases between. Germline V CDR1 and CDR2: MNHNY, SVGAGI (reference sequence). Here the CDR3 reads CASSYGGNTEAFF. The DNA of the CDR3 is TGTGCCAGCAGTTACGGCGGGAACACTGAAGCTTTCTTT.

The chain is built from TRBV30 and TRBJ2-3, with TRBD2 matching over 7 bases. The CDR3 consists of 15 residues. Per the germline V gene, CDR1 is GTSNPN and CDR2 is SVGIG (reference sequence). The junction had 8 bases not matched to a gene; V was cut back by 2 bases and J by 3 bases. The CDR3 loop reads CAWSRISGRTDTQYF. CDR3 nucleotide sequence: TGTGCCTGGAGTCGGATTAGCGGGCGTACAGATACGCAGTATTTT.

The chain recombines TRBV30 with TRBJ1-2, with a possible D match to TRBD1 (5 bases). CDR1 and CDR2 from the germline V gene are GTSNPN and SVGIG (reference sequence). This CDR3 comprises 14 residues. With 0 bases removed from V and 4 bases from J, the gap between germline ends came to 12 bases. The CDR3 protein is CAWSVVRASYGYTF. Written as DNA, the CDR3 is TGTGCCTGGAGTGTGGTCAGGGCGAGCTATGGCTACACCTTC.

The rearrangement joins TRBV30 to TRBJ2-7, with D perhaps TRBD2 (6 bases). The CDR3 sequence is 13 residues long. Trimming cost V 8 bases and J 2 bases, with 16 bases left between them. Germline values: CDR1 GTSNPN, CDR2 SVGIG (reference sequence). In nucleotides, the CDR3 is TGTGCCGCCCACGGGACTCAAGCCTACGAGCAGTACTTC. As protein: CAAHGTQAYEQYF.

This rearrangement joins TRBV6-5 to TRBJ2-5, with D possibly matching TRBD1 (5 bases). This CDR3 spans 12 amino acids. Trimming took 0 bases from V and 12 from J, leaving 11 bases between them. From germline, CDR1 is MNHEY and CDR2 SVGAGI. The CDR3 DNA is TGTGCCAGCAGTTACTCAGGGGCCCTTGAGTACTTC. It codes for CASSYSGALEYF.

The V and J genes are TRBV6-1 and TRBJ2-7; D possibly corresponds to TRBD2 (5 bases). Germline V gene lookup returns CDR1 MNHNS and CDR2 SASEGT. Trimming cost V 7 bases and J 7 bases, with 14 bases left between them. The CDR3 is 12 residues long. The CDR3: CASTQNSGEQYF. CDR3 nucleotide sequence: TGTGCCAGCACCCAAAACTCGGGGGAGCAGTACTTC.

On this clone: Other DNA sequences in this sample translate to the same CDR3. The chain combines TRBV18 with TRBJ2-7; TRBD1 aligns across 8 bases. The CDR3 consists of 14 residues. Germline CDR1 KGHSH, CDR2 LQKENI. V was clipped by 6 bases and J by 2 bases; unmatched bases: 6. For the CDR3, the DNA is TGTGCCAGCTCCCCGGACAGGGCCACCTACGAGCAGTACTTC. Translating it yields CASSPDRATYEQYF. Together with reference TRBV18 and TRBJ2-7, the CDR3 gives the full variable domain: NAGVMQNPRHLVRRRGQEARLRCSPMKGHSHVYWYRQLPEEGLKFMVYLQKENIIDESGMPKERFSAEFPKEGPSILRIQQVVRGDSAAYFCASSPDRATYEQYFGPGTRLTVT.

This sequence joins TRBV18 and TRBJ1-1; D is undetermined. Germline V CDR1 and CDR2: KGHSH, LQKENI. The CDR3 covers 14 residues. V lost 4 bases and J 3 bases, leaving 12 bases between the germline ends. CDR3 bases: TGTGCCAGCTCACAGATTCGGGGAGACACTGAAGCTTTCTTT. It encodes CASSQIRGDTEAFF.

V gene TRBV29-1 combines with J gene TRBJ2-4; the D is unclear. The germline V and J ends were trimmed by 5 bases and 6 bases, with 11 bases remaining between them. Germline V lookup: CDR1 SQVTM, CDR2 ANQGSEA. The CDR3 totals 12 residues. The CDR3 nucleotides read TGCAGCGTTCAACAAGACGGAAACATTCAGTACTTC. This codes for CSVQQDGNIQYF.

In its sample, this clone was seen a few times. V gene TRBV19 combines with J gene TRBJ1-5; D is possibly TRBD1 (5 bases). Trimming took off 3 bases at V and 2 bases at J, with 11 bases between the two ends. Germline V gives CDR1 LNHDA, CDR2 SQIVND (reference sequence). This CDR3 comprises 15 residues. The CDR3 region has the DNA TGTGCCAGTAGTATTGGAGGGACGGGCAATCAGCCCCAGCATTTT. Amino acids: CASSIGGTGNQPQHF.

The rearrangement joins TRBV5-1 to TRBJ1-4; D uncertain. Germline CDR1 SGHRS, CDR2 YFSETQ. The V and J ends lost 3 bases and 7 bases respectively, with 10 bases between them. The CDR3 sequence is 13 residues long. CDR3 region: CASSSTTREKLFF. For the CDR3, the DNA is TGCGCCAGCAGCTCGACGACCCGTGAAAAACTGTTTTTT.

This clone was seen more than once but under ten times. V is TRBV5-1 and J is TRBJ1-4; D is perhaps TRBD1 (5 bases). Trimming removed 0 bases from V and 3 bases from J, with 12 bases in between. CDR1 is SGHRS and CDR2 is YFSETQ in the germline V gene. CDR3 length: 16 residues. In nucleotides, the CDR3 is TGCGCCAGCAGCTTGGACAGGTTTCGGGCTAATGAAAAACTGTTTTTT. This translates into CASSLDRFRANEKLFF.

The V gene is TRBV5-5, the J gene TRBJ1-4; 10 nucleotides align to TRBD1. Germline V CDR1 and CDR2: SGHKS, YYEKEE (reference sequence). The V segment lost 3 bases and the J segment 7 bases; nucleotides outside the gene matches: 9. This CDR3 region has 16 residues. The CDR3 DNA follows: TGTGCCAGCAGCTCCCACGGGACAGGGGTGACTGAAAAACTGTTTTTT. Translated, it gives CASSSHGTGVTEKLFF. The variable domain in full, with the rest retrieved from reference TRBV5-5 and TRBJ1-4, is DAGVTQSPTHLIKTRGQQVTLRCSPISGHKSVSWYQQVLGQGPQFIFQYYEKEERGRGNFPDRFSARQFPNYSSELNVNALLLGDSALYLCASSSHGTGVTEKLFFGSGTQLSVL.

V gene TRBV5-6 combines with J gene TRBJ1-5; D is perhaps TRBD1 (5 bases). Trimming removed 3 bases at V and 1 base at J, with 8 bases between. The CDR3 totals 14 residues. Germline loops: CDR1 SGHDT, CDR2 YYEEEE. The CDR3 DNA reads TGTGCCAGCAGCTCAGGGCTGAGCAATCAGCCCCAGCATTTT. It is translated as CASSSGLSNQPQHF.

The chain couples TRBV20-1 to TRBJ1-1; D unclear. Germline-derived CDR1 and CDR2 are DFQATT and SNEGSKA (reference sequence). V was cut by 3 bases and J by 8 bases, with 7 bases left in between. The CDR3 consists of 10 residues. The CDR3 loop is CSASDGEAFF. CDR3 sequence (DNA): TGCAGTGCTAGCGATGGGGAAGCTTTCTTT.

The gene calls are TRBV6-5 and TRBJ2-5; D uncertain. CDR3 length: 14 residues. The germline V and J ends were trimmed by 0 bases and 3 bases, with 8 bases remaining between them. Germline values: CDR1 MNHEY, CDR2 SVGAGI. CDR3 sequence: CASSYSTAEETQYF. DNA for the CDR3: TGTGCCAGCAGTTACTCGACGGCCGAAGAGACCCAGTACTTC.

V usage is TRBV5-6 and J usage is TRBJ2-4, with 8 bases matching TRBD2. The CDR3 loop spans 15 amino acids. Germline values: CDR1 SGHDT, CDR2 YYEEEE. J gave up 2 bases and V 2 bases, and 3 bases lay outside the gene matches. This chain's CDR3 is CASSFSGVTKNIQYF. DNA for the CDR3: TGTGCCAGCAGCTTTAGCGGGGTTACCAAAAACATTCAGTACTTC. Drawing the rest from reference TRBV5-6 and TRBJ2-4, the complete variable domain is DAGVTQSPTHLIKTRGQQVTLRCSPKSGHDTVSWYQQALGQGPQFIFQYYEEEERQRGNFPDRFSGHQFPNYSSELNVNALLLGDSALYLCASSFSGVTKNIQYFGAGTRLSVL.